This T cell receptor (beta chain) appears in the sequencing data of a study of cytomegalovirus exposure and HLA in healthy donors. About this clone itself: Its antigen is not known.

The PCR contained 60 Vbeta and 13 Jbeta primers. TCRdb's copy holds only in-frame clones and misses some; the assay was immunoSEQ multiplex PCR. The repertoire holds 90,000 to 120,000 clones, 60% to 80% seen once, with around 2.1% in the top ten. CDR1 and CDR2 from the germline V gene are SEHNR and FQNEAQ (reference sequence). Unmatched junction bases numbered 8, after V lost 3 bases and J lost 15 bases. The CDR3 spans 12 residues. Study-level results: Highly shared sequence variants in one cluster were likely a sequencing artifact. For most TCR beta V segments, an earlier analysis put the productive rate at about 90% or about 30% of the time. Generally TCR sequences proved uncommon, though certain public TCRs appeared in numerous donors. Later on, an analysis found that several of the most significant clusters appeared to be linked to common viral pathogens, which included parvovirus B19.

The sequenced material came from PBMCs. The TCR sequence derives from a man between 18 and 29 years old in good health and CMV-seronegative. The chain uses TRBV7-9 and TRBJ2-1; 7 bases are shared with TRBD1. CDR3 sequence: CASSFRAQGMFF. The CDR3 DNA reads as TGTGCCAGCAGCTTCCGCGCACAGGGGATGTTCTTC.